These 21 T cell receptor beta chains were all obtained from the same sample, sequenced in a study of T cells after yellow fever vaccination. TCRdb used MiXCR to reprocess the 5' RACE reads, holding one entry per CDR3 protein. The sample contains 550,000 or so distinct CDR3 sequences, roughly 19% of which appear only once. The source was PBMCs, collected 15 days after the yellow fever booster vaccination. Every receptor here comes from a man younger than 40 who received the YFV17D yellow fever vaccine.

The chain is built from TRBV20-1 and TRBJ2-5; 7 bases are shared with TRBD2. The V gene's germline CDR1 is DFQATT and CDR2 SNEGSKA (reference sequence). The CDR3 contains 14 residues. The V gene end was trimmed by 4 bases and the J gene end by 5 bases; junction bases not matched to a gene: 10. The CDR3 DNA sequence: TGCAGTGCTACCCTACCGGGAGGAGGGGAGACCCAGTACTTC. It is translated as CSATLPGGGETQYF.

A few counts support this clonotype. The chain employs TRBV12-3 or TRBV12-4 and TRBJ2-7; a possible D gene is TRBD2 (5 bases). Trimming removed 3 bases at V and 2 bases at J, with 11 bases between. This CDR3 has 14 amino acids. The CDR3 region has the DNA TGTGCCAGCAGTTTTGAAAGCGGAGCCTACGAGCAGTACTTC. Protein product: CASSFESGAYEQYF.

This clonotype has more than one count but fewer than ten. The chain carries TRBV5-5 and TRBJ2-2; the D gene is possibly TRBD2 (5 bases). The CDR3 consists of 16 residues. Germline V gives CDR1 SGHKS, CDR2 YYEKEE (reference sequence). Trimming shortened V by 0 bases and J by 0 bases, and 9 bases separated the two germline ends. CDR3 DNA sequence: TGTGCCAGCAGCTTGGGGGCGGGTGCGAACACCGGGGAGCTGTTTTTT. Its translation is CASSLGAGANTGELFF.

This clonotype was counted only a few times. The chain links TRBV9 to TRBJ1-2, with 7 bases lining up with TRBD1. After removal of 0 bases from V and 4 bases from J, the junction contained 6 bases not matched to a gene. Looked up from germline, CDR1 is SGDLS and CDR2 is YYNGEE. The CDR3 contains 15 residues. This CDR3 is CASSVAEQGVYGYTF. CDR3 in DNA: TGTGCCAGCAGCGTAGCTGAGCAGGGGGTCTATGGCTACACCTTC.

This chain links TRBV20-1 with TRBJ2-7; unclear D gene. This CDR3 spans 14 amino acids. The V end was cut by 0 bases, the J end by 5 bases, with 14 bases between. The germline V gene has CDR1 DFQATT and CDR2 SNEGSKA (reference sequence). The CDR3 reads CSARDAQPPDEQYF. CDR3 nucleotide sequence: TGCAGTGCTAGAGATGCTCAACCCCCGGACGAGCAGTACTTC.

The chain recombines TRBV4-3 with TRBJ2-5; 11 bases are a match to TRBD1. The CDR3 has 15 amino acids. J gave up 7 bases and V 3 bases, and 7 bases lay outside the gene matches. Germline V gene data show CDR1 as LGHNA and CDR2 as YSLEER. The CDR3 loop is CASSQDGQGAGTQYF. The CDR3 DNA is TGCGCCAGCAGCCAGGACGGACAGGGGGCAGGGACCCAGTACTTC.

This clonotype was picked up a small number of times. V is TRBV30 and J is TRBJ2-1; 15 bases line up with TRBD2. Per germline, CDR1 GTSNPN and CDR2 SVGIG (reference sequence). This CDR3 spans 17 amino acids. J was trimmed by 7 bases and V by 0 bases; bases with no gene match: 7. The CDR3 protein is CAWSVSRTSGRGNEQFF. In nucleotides, the CDR3 is TGTGCCTGGAGTGTATCCAGGACTAGCGGGAGGGGTAATGAGCAGTTCTTC.

The V call is TRBV5-1, the J call TRBJ2-1; 9 nucleotides agree with TRBD2. With 4 bases clipped from V and 5 bases from J, the junction kept 7 bases outside the gene matches. Germline assignment: CDR1 SGHRS and CDR2 YFSETQ. The CDR3 loop spans 15 amino acids. The CDR3 region is CASSPLASGNNEQFF. The CDR3 coding sequence is TGCGCCAGCAGCCCCCTGGCTAGCGGGAACAATGAGCAGTTCTTC.

This clonotype was counted a few times. J is TRBJ2-7 and V is TRBV28, with 7 bases identical to TRBD2. CDR3 length: 17 residues. Germline V gene sequence: CDR1 MDHEN, CDR2 SYDVKM. J lost 7 bases, V lost 5 bases, and 20 bases had no gene match. This CDR3 is CASSPPGAAGVMEEQYF. The CDR3 DNA is TGTGCCAGCAGTCCCCCGGGCGCGGCGGGAGTAATGGAAGAGCAGTACTTC.

This clonotype was detected only a few times. The chain has TRBV19 and TRBJ2-1; D assignment may be TRBD1 or TRBD2 (5 bases each). Trimming removed 5 bases from V and 8 bases from J, with 19 bases in between. Germline-derived CDR1 and CDR2 are LNHDA and SQIVND (reference sequence). This CDR3 has 15 residues. CDR3 nucleotide sequence: TGTGCCAGTAGTCTCTCTTGGACCCGGGGCGATGAGCAGTTCTTC. The encoded protein is CASSLSWTRGDEQFF.

This clonotype turned up a few times. The V and J genes are TRBV5-1 and TRBJ1-1; D remains ambiguous. The CDR3 extends over 14 amino acids. The V end was cut by 4 bases, the J end by 0 bases, with 10 bases between. Germline V lookup: CDR1 SGHRS, CDR2 YFSETQ. DNA of the CDR3: TGCGCCAGCAGCCCGCTACAGATGAACACTGAAGCTTTCTTT. Amino acid sequence: CASSPLQMNTEAFF.

The chain carries TRBV15 and TRBJ2-7, with D possibly TRBD1 on 5 matching bases. Germline-derived CDR1 and CDR2 are LNHNV and YYDKDF (reference sequence). V was clipped by 5 bases and J by 7 bases, with 15 bases between them. The CDR3 extends over 13 amino acids. The CDR3 protein is CATSVGRRQEQYF. For the CDR3, the DNA is TGTGCCACCAGCGTCGGACGCCGACAGGAGCAGTACTTC.

This clonotype has a handful of counts. This sequence joins TRBV6-1 and TRBJ1-3, with D unclear. Trimming shortened V by 6 bases and J by 4 bases, and 10 bases separated the two germline ends. This CDR3 region has 13 residues. The germline CDR1 and CDR2 sequences are MNHNS and SASEGT. Written as DNA, the CDR3 is TGTGCCAGCAGAGCCCCGATGGGAAACACCATATATTTT. It is translated as CASRAPMGNTIYF.

This chain uses TRBV7-2 with TRBJ2-5, with a tentative D call TRBD2 (6 bases). Germline values: CDR1 SGHTA, CDR2 FQGNSA. The CDR3 loop spans 15 amino acids. V lost 0 bases to trimming and J lost 2 bases, with 10 bases between them. This CDR3 is CASSLAGLTQETQYF. The DNA of the CDR3 is TGTGCCAGCAGCTTAGCGGGACTTACACAAGAGACCCAGTACTTC.

The V and J genes are TRBV7-9 and TRBJ2-7, with a possible D match to TRBD1 (5 bases). The CDR3 is 14 residues long. CDR1 and CDR2 (germline): SEHNR, FQNEAQ (reference sequence). Trimming pared 5 bases from V and 2 bases from J, leaving 13 bases between. CDR3 in amino acids: CASSLRQRAYEQYF. CDR3 sequence (DNA): TGTGCCAGCAGCCTAAGACAGAGAGCCTACGAGCAGTACTTC.

This clonotype has more than one count but fewer than ten. The J gene is TRBJ1-6, the V gene TRBV12-3 or TRBV12-4, with a weak D call TRBD1 (5 bases). This CDR3 comprises 15 residues. The V and J ends lost 3 bases and 5 bases respectively, with 11 bases between them. The CDR3 DNA reads as TGTGCCAGCAGTTTCGTCAGGGTCGATAATTCACCCCTCCACTTT. It yields the protein CASSFVRVDNSPLHF.

As concerns this clonotype: This could be a read error, since a much larger clone is one nucleotide away. V is TRBV20-1 and J is TRBJ2-1; 11 bases agree with TRBD2. Germline CDR1 is DFQATT and CDR2 is SNEGSKA (reference sequence). V dropped 5 bases and J dropped 12; count of bases not matched to a gene: 9. The CDR3 spans 13 residues. In nucleotides, the CDR3 is TGCAGTGCTCTCGTACTAGCGGGAGCGGGGCAGTTCTTC. Translated, it gives CSALVLAGAGQFF.

The chain is built from TRBV7-6 and TRBJ2-1; the D is unclear. Trimming took off 4 bases at V and 1 base at J, with 11 bases between the two ends. Germline V gives CDR1 SGHVS, CDR2 FNYEAQ. CDR3 length: 15 residues. This chain's CDR3 is CASSYAPTSYNEQFF. The CDR3 nucleotides are TGTGCCAGCAGCTACGCCCCGACTTCCTACAATGAGCAGTTCTTC.

This chain joins TRBV28 and TRBJ2-3, with D tentatively TRBD1 or TRBD2 (6 bases each). Trimming removed 5 bases at V and 9 bases at J, with 15 bases between. The CDR3 is made up of 13 amino acids. Per the germline V gene, CDR1 is MDHEN and CDR2 is SYDVKM. CDR3 protein: CASSQLLGGTQYF. The DNA of the CDR3 is TGTGCCAGCAGTCAACTGTTGGGGGGCACGCAGTATTTT.

J is TRBJ1-1 and V is TRBV29-1; D is unclear. V was trimmed by 4 bases and J by 4 bases, leaving 16 bases between them. Germline loops: CDR1 SQVTM, CDR2 ANQGSEA. The CDR3 spans 14 residues. The CDR3 region has the DNA TGCAGCGTTGCGGAGGGAGGACGGGTCACTGAAGCTTTCTTT. Its protein is CSVAEGGRVTEAFF.

A few counts support this clonotype. This chain joins TRBV7-2 and TRBJ1-1; TRBD1 matches 9 bases. Germline V gene sequence: CDR1 SGHTA, CDR2 FQGNSA. CDR3 length: 13 amino acids. V shed 4 bases, J shed 8 bases, and the junction held 5 bases outside the gene matches. As DNA, the CDR3 is TGTGCCAGCAGCTCATCGGACAGGGGCGAAGCTTTCTTT. Its translation: CASSSSDRGEAFF.